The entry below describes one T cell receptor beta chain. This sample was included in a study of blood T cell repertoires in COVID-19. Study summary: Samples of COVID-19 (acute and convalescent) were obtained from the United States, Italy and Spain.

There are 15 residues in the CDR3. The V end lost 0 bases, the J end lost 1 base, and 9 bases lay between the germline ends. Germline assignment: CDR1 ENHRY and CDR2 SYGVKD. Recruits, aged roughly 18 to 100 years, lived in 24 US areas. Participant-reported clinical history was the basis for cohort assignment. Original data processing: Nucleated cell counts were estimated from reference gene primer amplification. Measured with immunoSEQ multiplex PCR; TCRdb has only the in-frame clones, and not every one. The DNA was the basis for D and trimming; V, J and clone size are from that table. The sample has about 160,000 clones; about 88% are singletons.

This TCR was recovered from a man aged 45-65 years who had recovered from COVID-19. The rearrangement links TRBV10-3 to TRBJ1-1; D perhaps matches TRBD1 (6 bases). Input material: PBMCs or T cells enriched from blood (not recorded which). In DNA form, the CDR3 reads TGTGCCATCAGTGAGTCGGGGGCAGGGAACACTGAAGCTTTCTTT. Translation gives CAISESGAGNTEAFF.